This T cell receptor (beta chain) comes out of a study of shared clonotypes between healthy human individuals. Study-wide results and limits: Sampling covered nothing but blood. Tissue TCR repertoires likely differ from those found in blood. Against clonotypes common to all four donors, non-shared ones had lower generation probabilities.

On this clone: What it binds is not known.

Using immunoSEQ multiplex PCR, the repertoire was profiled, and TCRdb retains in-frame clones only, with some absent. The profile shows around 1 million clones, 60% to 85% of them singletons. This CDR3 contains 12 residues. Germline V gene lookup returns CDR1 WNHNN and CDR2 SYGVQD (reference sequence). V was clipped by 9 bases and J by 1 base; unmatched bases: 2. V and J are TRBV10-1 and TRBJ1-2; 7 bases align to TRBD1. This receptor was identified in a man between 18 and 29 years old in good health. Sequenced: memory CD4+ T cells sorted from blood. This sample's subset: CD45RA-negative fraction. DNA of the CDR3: TGCGCCAGTGGGGACAGTAACTATGGCTACACCTTC. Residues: CASGDSNYGYTF.